This TCR beta chain was sequenced for a study of PD-L1 blockade in urothelial cancer. Overall study context: Males with bladder-origin urothelial cancer made up twenty-five of 29 patients.

Regarding time point: peripheral blood 6 weeks after treatment start. Diagnoses among patients were locally advanced or metastatic urothelial carcinoma. Trimming took off 4 bases at V and 11 bases at J, with 17 bases between the two ends. The CDR3 length is 13 residues. CDR1 and CDR2 (germline): PRHDT, FYEKMQ (reference sequence). Produced via immunoSEQ multiplex PCR; TCRdb's table is partial and in-frame only. The sample consists of nearly 50,000 clones, approximately 86% of them appearing once. This receptor was obtained from a man aged 50 to 60 with urothelial cancer. This sequence joins TRBV13 and TRBJ1-1; D perhaps matches TRBD1 (5 bases). Sample: PBMCs, taken around atezolizumab (anti-PD-L1) treatment. The CDR3 loop reads CASSYIGGGNAFF. CDR3 DNA sequence: TGTGCCAGCAGCTATATCGGCGGGGGGAATGCTTTCTTT.